This TCR beta chain was retrieved from a study of PD-1 blockade in classical Hodgkin lymphoma. Study-level background: Intravenous nivolumab at 3 mg/kg was given to patients every 2 weeks. Study-wide results and caveats: Baseline diversity in complete responders resembled that of newly diagnosed patients. Anyone who began nivolumab under 1 year after ASCT was excluded. CD8+ TCR diversity did not rise significantly by C4D1, unlike CD4+.

Repertoires were generated with immunoSEQ multiplex PCR, while TCRdb's copy carries only in-frame clones and drops some. The table includes 20,000 to 25,000 clones, 70% to 80% detected once. To note about this clone: Its specificity is unknown.

This CDR3 is built from 13 residues. V was clipped by 7 bases and J by 1 base, with 10 bases between them. Germline-derived CDR1 and CDR2 are LNHDA and SQIVND (reference sequence). The time point: cycle 4 day 1 (C4D1), after around six weeks of nivolumab. In every patient, relapse followed autologous stem cell transplantation, while exposure to brentuximab vedotin differed. Using magnetic negative selection, the CD4+ T cells were separated out of thawed PBMCs. This clonotype was obtained from a human donor with classical Hodgkin lymphoma. The chain combines TRBV19 with TRBJ1-2; no clear D. This material consisted of CD4+ T cells from blood, taken before the fourth cycle of nivolumab. DNA for the CDR3: TGTGCCAGTACGAAAGTCCTTAACTATGGCTACACCTTC. Amino acid sequence: CASTKVLNYGYTF. Supplemented by reference TRBV19 and TRBJ1-2, the full variable domain reads DGGITQSPKYLFRKEGQNVTLSCEQNLNHDAMYWYRQDPGQGLRLIYYSQIVNDFQKGDIAEGYSVSREKKESFPLTVTSAQKNPTAFYLCASTKVLNYGYTFGSGTRLTVV.